This T cell receptor (beta chain) was documented in a study of T cell repertoires in cytomegalovirus infection. For the study at large: The public TCR beta signatures pointed to both CMV infection and matching HLA type.

TCRdb redid the calling of the reads with MiXCR, one entry per CDR3 protein. The sample consists of 200,000 to 300,000 distinct CDR3 sequences, roughly 15% of them appearing once. Findings and limits, study-wide: HLA-C-restricted CMV-specific TCR beta clonotypes prevailed in the ex vivo response. Cumulative frequency (of public TCR beta family members) identified carriers of CMV plus the relevant HLA.

The CDR3 consists of 8 residues. Looked up from germline, CDR1 is SEHNR and CDR2 is FQNEAQ (reference sequence). The V end lost 5 bases, the J end lost 11 bases, and 3 bases lay between the germline ends. This clonotype has more than one count but fewer than ten. Antigen: not known. The sample was PBMCs. The chain links TRBV7-9 to TRBJ1-2; no clear D gene. This receptor was identified in a human donor in good health (CMV status not recorded). Some clones in this sample may be carry-over from other donors' samples. This CDR3 reads CASSRYTF. CDR3 bases: TGTGCCAGCAGCCGGTACACCTTC.